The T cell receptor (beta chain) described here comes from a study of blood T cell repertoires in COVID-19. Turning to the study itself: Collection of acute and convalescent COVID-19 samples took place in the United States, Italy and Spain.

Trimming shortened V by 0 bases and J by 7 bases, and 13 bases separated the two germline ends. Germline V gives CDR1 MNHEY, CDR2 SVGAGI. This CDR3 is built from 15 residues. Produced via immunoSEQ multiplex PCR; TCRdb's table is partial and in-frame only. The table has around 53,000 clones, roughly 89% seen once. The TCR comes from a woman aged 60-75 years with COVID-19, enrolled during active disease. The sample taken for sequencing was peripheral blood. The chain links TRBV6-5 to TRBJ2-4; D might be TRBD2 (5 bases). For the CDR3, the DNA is TGTGCCAGCAGTTACTCTTCGGTCGGGGTGAACATTCAGTACTTC. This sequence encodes CASSYSSVGVNIQYF.